The sequence of this T cell receptor (beta chain) was determined in a study of T cells in women clearing cervical HPV infection (dated by TCRdb to 2017 to 2018). Background for the entire study: Cases were about two dozen women with histologically confirmed HPV16-related CIN3 or worse, including a couple of invasive cancers. Controls were some 26 women whose single incident HPV16 infection cleared within 12 months without precancer or cancer developing. Case blood was taken at the visit when the lesion was first identified, whereas control blood was taken when infection was no longer detected. For cases, the median interval between lesion detection and blood sampling was roughly 140 days, with an interquartile range of about 85 to 210 days. Because only a few women had HLA typing data, the possibility that HLA type acted as a confounder could not be ruled out. The exploratory proof-of-principle case-control study was nested within the Guanacaste HPV Natural History Study in Costa Rica and compared TCR repertoires across cervical HPV16 outcomes. Cases and controls were matched on age within five years and on year of sample collection. A median age of around 30 years was observed in cases versus 37 to 45 in controls, and no significant differences in baseline characteristics were found. The parent cohort enrolled over 8,500 women aged 18 or older in Guanacaste, Costa Rica, in 1993 to 1994 and followed the women for approximately seven years. Five blinded duplicates per group were added as quality controls, giving about 60 samples: around 50 participants and about ten replicates.

Every participant had a single incident cervical HPV16 infection, and women with prevalent HPV16 infections were excluded. Cervical HPV DNA was detected with MY09/MY11 PCR, and genotyping was done with dot-blot hybridization. Fifteen mL of heparinized blood were centrifuged, and the buffy coat was aliquoted, frozen at -30°C, then stored at -80°C. QIAGEN kits were used to extract genomic DNA from the buffy coat specimens. The immunoSEQ assay used multiplex PCR to amplify TCR beta CDR3 regions from an average of approximately 1,100 ng of genomic DNA per sample. To correct primer bias, the assay used a complete synthetic TCR repertoire to set an amplification baseline. The amplicons were sequenced using the Illumina platform. The study's own analysis went as follows. Error correction of the sequences involved clustering with frequency ratios plus a modified nearest-neighbor algorithm, after which the sequences were analyzed in the immunoSEQ Analyzer using IMGT gene definitions. At each rarefaction depth, TCR richness and evenness were averaged across 20 rarefaction repeats, and samples with fewer sequences than that depth were excluded. V, D and J gene relative abundances were compared between groups with Wilcoxon rank sum tests, applying FDR correction. For the blinded duplicates, the intraclass correlation was nearly 96% for TCR richness and averaged about 76% across about 66 gene segments. Entries here come from immuneACCESS through TCRdb and include only in-frame sequences with V and J called. Some clones fail to appear in such tables; in the studies checked, an unresolved V gene covers under half of the shortfall, and the cause of the remainder is unknown. The DNA gave D and trimming, while V, J and clone size come from that table. The record for this sample contains 25,000 to 35,000 clones. The ten largest clones add up to roughly a sixth of the sample.

General conclusions and limits of the study: Random forest classifiers that combined richness and V gene abundances separated cases from controls with an estimated AUC of approximately 0.79. Across sequencing depths, CIN3+ cases showed significantly higher TCR repertoire richness than controls, but evenness did not differ between the groups. The cross-sectional design could not show whether the associations came before the infection or were a result of it, and neither effector/memory subsets nor HPV-specific T cells were isolated. Because the number of T cells in each sample was unknown, differences in richness could reflect differing T-cell content rather than repertoire biology.

Details on this clone: What antigen it recognizes has not been identified.

The TCR originated in a woman aged 18-70 years with a cervical HPV16 infection that either progressed to CIN3+ or cleared (not recorded which). What was sequenced was blood buffy coat.

The CDR3 has the sequence CSTRSGLAGGAGANVLTF. Incomplete CDR3 DNA: TGCAGTACACGATCGGGACTAGCGGGAGGTGCTGGGGCCAACGTC. This sequence uses TRBV20-1 and TRBJ2-6, with 15 bases aligning to TRBD2. The sequence runs out 3 residues before the end of the CDR3; the remainder is reconstructed from the germline J gene. CDR1 and CDR2 are read off the germline V gene (reference sequence) as DFQATT and SNEGSKA. From its cysteine to its phenylalanine, the CDR3 spans 18 amino acids. Sequencing covers 45 bases of the CDR3, shown here with the frame starting at base 1. Germline trimming: 8 bases from V, 2 bases from J; junction bases outside gene matches: 10.